A selection of T cell receptor beta chains follows, all from one sample in a study of T-cell memory formation after mild COVID-19. TCRdb re-analysed the 5' RACE reads in MiXCR, keeping a single row per CDR3 protein. This sample carries 300,000 to 350,000 distinct CDR3 sequences, roughly an eighth of them seen once, and the ten largest clones take 20% to 25%. Sequencing was carried out using PBMCs or a T cell subset sorted from them (not recorded which). Receptor source: a man aged 18 to 35 who had mild COVID-19 (a few samples of this study predate the infection). Cell type and time point are not known. CDR3s leave out the opening cysteine and the closing phenylalanine or tryptophan. Fields, in order: CDR3 protein, D gene, J gene, V gene. D genes are given only for firm matches.

cdr3_aa: ASSLGGGASYEQY
d_call: TRBD2
j_call: TRBJ2-7
v_call: TRBV7-9

cdr3_aa: ASSSVGDSGNTIY
d_call: NA
j_call: TRBJ1-3
v_call: TRBV4-2

cdr3_aa: ASSLFPGANGYT
d_call: NA
j_call: TRBJ1-2
v_call: TRBV27

cdr3_aa: ASNLGTSVVGELF
d_call: TRBD2
j_call: TRBJ2-2
v_call: TRBV12-3/TRBV12-4

cdr3_aa: ASSPLTGGSTDTQY
d_call: NA
j_call: TRBJ2-3
v_call: TRBV18

cdr3_aa: SVEDRWAKNIQY
d_call: NA
j_call: TRBJ2-4
v_call: TRBV29-1

cdr3_aa: AISESGRDSNQPQH
d_call: NA
j_call: TRBJ1-5
v_call: TRBV10-3

cdr3_aa: ASSLVPSKTQY
d_call: NA
j_call: TRBJ2-5
v_call: TRBV7-9

cdr3_aa: ASSLVRDEQY
d_call: NA
j_call: TRBJ2-7
v_call: TRBV5-6

cdr3_aa: ASSQVGGGVETQY
d_call: NA
j_call: TRBJ2-5
v_call: TRBV4-3

cdr3_aa: ASSSRDRASGELF
d_call: TRBD1
j_call: TRBJ2-2
v_call: TRBV7-8

cdr3_aa: ASSEGAGQF
d_call: NA
j_call: TRBJ2-1
v_call: TRBV25-1

cdr3_aa: ASSRQLAGGDNEQF
d_call: TRBD2
j_call: TRBJ2-1
v_call: TRBV6-6

cdr3_aa: AVRTSGGIEQF
d_call: TRBD2
j_call: TRBJ2-1
v_call: TRBV12-3/TRBV12-4

cdr3_aa: ASSPPPGQGWAGELF
d_call: TRBD1
j_call: TRBJ2-2
v_call: TRBV28

cdr3_aa: ASSLAAGALPDTQY
d_call: NA
j_call: TRBJ2-3
v_call: TRBV5-1

cdr3_aa: AISESSGTDHEQY
d_call: NA
j_call: TRBJ2-7
v_call: TRBV10-3

cdr3_aa: ASSSGTGGFYNEQF
d_call: TRBD1
j_call: TRBJ2-1
v_call: TRBV4-3

cdr3_aa: ASSSTQVGETQY
d_call: NA
j_call: TRBJ2-5
v_call: TRBV7-9

cdr3_aa: ASSRGLSNQPQH
d_call: NA
j_call: TRBJ1-5
v_call: TRBV12-3/TRBV12-4

cdr3_aa: ASSKGRDEQY
d_call: NA
j_call: TRBJ2-7
v_call: TRBV5-6

cdr3_aa: ASSSQGGRTEAF
d_call: NA
j_call: TRBJ1-1
v_call: TRBV5-1

cdr3_aa: ASNPRDSLNLEGIIGNSPLH
d_call: TRBD1
j_call: TRBJ1-6
v_call: TRBV6-6

cdr3_aa: ASSIGGSTGELF
d_call: TRBD1
j_call: TRBJ2-2
v_call: TRBV7-2

cdr3_aa: ASSPPGVAASDTQY
d_call: NA
j_call: TRBJ2-3
v_call: TRBV13